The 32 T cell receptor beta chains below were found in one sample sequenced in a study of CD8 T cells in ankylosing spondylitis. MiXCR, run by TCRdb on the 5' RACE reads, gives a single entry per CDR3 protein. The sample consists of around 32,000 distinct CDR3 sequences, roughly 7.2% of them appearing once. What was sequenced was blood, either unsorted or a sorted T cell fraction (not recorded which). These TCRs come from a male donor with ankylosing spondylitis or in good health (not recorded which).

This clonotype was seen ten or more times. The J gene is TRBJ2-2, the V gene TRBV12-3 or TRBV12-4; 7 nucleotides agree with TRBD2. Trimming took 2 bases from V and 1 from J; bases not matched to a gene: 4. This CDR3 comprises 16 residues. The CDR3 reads CASSLFSGGNTGELFF. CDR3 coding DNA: TGTGCCAGCAGTTTATTTTCGGGAGGGAACACCGGGGAGCTGTTTTTT.

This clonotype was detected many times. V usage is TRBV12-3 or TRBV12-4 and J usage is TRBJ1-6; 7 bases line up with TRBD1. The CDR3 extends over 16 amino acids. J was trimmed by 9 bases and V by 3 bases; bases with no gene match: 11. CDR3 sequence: CASSFRGGVGGSPLHF. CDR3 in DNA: TGTGCCAGCAGTTTTCGAGGGGGCGTCGGTGGTTCACCCCTCCACTTT.

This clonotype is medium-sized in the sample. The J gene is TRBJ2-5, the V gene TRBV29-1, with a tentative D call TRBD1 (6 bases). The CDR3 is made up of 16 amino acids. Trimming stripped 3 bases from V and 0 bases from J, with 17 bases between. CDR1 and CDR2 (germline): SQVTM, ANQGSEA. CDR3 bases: TGCAGCGTTGACAGGGGTTCCCACGGGAACCAAGAGACCCAGTACTTC. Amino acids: CSVDRGSHGNQETQYF.

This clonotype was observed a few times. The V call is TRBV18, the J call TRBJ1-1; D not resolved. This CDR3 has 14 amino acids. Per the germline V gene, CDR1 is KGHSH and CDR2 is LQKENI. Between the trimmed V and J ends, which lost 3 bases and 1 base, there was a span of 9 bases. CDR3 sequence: CASSPLVENTEAFF. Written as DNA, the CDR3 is TGTGCCAGCTCACCTCTTGTGGAGAACACTGAAGCTTTCTTT.

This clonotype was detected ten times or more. CDR3 residues: CATRGGGLIQETQYF. In DNA form, the CDR3 reads TGTGCCACCAGAGGGGGCGGATTGATTCAAGAGACCCAGTACTTC. This chain uses TRBV3-1 with TRBJ2-5; 7 nucleotides align to TRBD1. The CDR3 is 15 amino acids. CDR1 and CDR2 from the germline V gene are LGHDT and YNNKEL (reference sequence). After removal of 10 bases from V and 2 bases from J, the junction contained 13 bases not matched to a gene.

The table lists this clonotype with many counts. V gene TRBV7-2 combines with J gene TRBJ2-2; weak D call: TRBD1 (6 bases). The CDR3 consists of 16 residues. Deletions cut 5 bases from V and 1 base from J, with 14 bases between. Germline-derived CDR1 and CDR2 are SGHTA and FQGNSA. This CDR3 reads CASSPQLGQNTGELFF. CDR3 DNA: TGTGCCAGCAGCCCCCAGTTGGGACAGAACACCGGGGAGCTGTTTTTT.

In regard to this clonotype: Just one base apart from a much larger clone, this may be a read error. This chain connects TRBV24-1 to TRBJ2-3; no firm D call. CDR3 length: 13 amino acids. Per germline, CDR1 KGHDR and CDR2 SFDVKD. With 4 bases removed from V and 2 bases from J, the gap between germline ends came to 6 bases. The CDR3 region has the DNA TGTGCCACCAGTGACAATTTCACAGATACGCAGTATTTT. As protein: CATSDNFTDTQYF.

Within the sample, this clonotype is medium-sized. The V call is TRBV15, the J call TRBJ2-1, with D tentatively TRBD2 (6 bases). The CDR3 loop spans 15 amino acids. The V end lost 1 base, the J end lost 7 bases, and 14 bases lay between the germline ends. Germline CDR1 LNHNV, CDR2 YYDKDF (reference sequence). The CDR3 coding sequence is TGTGCCACCAGCAGAGTCGGGGGAGTGAAGAATGAGCAGTTCTTC. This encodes CATSRVGGVKNEQFF.

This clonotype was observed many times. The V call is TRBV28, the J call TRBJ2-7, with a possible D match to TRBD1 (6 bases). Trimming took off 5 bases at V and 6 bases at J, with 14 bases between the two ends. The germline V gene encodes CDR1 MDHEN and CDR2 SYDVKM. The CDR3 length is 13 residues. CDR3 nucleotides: TGTGCCAGCAGTCAGGACAGTCCTTCCGAGCAGTACTTC. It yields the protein CASSQDSPSEQYF.

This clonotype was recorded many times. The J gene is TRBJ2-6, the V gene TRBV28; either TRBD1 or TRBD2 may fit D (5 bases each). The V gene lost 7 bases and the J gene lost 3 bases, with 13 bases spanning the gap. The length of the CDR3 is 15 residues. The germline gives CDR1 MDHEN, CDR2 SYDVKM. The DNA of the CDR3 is TGTGCCAGCACCATGAGGGGTGGTGGGGCCAACGTCCTGACTTTC. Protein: CASTMRGGGANVLTF.

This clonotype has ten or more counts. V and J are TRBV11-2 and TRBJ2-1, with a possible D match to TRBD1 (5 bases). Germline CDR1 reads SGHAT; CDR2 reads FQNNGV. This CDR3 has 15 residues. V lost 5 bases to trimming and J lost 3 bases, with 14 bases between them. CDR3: CASSLAPDNYNEQFF. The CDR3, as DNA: TGTGCCAGCAGCCTTGCTCCGGACAACTACAATGAGCAGTTCTTC.

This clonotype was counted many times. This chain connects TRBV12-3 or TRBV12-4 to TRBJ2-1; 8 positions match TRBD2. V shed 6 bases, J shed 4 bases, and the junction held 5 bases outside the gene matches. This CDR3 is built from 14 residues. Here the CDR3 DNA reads TGTGCCAGCAGGACTAGCGCCCCTTACAATGAGCAGTTCTTC. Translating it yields CASRTSAPYNEQFF.

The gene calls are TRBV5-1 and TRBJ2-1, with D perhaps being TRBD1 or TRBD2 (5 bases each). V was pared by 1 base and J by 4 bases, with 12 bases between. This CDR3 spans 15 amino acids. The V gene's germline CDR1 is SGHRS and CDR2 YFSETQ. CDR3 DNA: TGCGCCAGCAGCTTGCAGGGACGGGGTTACAATGAGCAGTTCTTC. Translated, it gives CASSLQGRGYNEQFF.

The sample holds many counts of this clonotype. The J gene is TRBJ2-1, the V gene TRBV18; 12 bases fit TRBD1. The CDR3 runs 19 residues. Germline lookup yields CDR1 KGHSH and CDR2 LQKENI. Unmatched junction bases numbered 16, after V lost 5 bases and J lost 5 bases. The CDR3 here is CASSTRDRGLLVPNNEQFF. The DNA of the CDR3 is TGTGCCAGCTCAACCCGGGACAGGGGGCTTTTGGTCCCTAACAATGAGCAGTTCTTC.

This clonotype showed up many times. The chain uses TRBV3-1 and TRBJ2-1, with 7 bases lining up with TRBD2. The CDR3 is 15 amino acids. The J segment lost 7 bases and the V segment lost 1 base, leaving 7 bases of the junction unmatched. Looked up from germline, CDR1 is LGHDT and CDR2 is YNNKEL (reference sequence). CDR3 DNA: TGTGCCAGCAGCCAAGTCCAAGGTAGCGGGAATGAGCAGTTCTTC. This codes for CASSQVQGSGNEQFF.

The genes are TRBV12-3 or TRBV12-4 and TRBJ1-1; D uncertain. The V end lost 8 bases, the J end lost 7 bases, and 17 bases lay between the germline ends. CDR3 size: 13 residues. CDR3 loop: CASATRRVIEAFF. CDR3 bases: TGTGCCAGCGCCACTCGACGGGTCATTGAAGCTTTCTTT.

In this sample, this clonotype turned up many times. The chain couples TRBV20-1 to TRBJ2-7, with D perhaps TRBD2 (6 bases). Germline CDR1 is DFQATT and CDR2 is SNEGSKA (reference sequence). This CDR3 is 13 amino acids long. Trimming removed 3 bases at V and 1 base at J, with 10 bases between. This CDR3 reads CSASRGLSYEQYF. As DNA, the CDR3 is TGCAGTGCTAGCCGCGGACTATCCTACGAGCAGTACTTC.

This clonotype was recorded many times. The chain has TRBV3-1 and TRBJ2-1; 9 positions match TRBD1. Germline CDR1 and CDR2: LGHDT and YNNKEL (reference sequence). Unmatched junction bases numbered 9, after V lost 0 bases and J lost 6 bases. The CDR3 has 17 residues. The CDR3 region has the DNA TGTGCCAGCAGCCAAGATCTTCAGGACAGGGGTGGCAATGAGCAGTTCTTC. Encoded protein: CASSQDLQDRGGNEQFF.

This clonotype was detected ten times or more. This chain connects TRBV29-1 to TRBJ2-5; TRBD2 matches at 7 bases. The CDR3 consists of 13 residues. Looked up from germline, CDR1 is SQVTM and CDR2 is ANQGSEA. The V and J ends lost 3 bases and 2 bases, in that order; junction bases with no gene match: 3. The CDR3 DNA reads TGCAGCGTTGATGGGCGGGGGCAAGAGACCCAGTACTTC. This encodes CSVDGRGQETQYF.

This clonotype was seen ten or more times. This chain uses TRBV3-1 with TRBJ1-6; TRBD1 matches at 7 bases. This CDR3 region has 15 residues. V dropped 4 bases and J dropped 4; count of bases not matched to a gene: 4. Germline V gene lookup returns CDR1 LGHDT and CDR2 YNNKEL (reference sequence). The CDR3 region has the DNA TGTGCCAGCAGCCGCGGACAGGCTTATAATTCACCCCTCCACTTT. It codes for CASSRGQAYNSPLHF.

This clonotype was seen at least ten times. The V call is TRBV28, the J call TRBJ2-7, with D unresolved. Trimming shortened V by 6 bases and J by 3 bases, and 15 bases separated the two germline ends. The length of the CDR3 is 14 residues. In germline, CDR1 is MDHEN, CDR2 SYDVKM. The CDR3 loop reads CASSPPAGYYEQYF. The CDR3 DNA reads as TGTGCCAGCAGCCCCCCAGCCGGATACTACGAGCAGTACTTC.

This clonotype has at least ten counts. The CDR3 DNA sequence: TGCAGTGCCGGACTAGCGGGAGACTACAATGAGCAGTTCTTC. Encoded protein: CSAGLAGDYNEQFF. The chain carries TRBV20-1 and TRBJ2-1, with TRBD2 matching 13 bases. After removal of 6 bases from V and 3 bases from J, the junction contained 2 bases not matched to a gene. Germline CDR1 and CDR2: DFQATT and SNEGSKA (reference sequence). CDR3 size: 14 residues.

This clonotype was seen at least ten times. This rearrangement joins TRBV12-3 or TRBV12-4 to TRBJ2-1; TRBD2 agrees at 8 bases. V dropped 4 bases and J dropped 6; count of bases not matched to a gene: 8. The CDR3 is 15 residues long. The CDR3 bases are TGTGCCAGCAGTTCCGAAAGCGGGAGAAGCAATGAGCAGTTCTTC. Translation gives CASSSESGRSNEQFF.

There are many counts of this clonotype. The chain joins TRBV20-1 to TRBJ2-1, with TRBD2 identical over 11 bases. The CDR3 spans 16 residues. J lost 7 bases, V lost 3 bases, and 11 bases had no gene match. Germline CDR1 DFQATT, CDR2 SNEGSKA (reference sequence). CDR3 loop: CSARVLLAGVPNEQFF. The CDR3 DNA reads TGCAGTGCTAGGGTCTTACTAGCGGGAGTACCTAATGAGCAGTTCTTC.

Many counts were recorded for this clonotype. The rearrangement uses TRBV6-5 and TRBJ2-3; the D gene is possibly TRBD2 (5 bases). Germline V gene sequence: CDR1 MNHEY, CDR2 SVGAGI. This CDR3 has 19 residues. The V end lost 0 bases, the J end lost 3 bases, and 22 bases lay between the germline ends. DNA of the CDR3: TGTGCCAGCAGTTACTCGAAGTCGGCTAGAGGGTTTTGGACAGATACGCAGTATTTT. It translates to CASSYSKSARGFWTDTQYF.

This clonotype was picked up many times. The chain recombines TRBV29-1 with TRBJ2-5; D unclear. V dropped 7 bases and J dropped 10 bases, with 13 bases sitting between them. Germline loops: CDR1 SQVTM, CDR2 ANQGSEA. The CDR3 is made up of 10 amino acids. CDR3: CSAATQIQYF. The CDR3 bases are TGCAGCGCTGCGACACAGATCCAGTACTTC.

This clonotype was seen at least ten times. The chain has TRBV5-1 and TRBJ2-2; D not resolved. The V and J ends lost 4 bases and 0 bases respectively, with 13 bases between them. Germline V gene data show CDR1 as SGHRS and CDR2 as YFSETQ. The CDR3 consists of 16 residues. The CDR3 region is CASSPLVASNTGELFF. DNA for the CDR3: TGCGCCAGCAGCCCCCTTGTGGCGTCGAACACCGGGGAGCTGTTTTTT.

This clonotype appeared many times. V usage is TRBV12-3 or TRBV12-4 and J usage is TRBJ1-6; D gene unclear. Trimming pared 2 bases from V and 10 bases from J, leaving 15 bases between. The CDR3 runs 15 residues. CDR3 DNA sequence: TGTGCCAGCAGTTTATTATCTCGGGGAGGCTCACCCCTCCACTTT. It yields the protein CASSLLSRGGSPLHF.

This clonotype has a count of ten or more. The CDR3 spells CASSSGSSLEQYF. The CDR3 coding sequence is TGCGCCAGCAGTTCGGGATCGTCCCTCGAGCAGTACTTC. The chain recombines TRBV5-1 with TRBJ2-7; D may be TRBD2 (5 bases). Germline V CDR1 and CDR2: SGHRS, YFSETQ. There are 13 residues in the CDR3. V lost 5 bases and J lost 6, with 15 bases in between.

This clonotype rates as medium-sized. DNA of the CDR3: TGCAGTGCTATTCAGGGTGGAATCACTGAAGCTTTCTTT. Protein: CSAIQGGITEAFF. The rearrangement joins TRBV20-1 to TRBJ1-1, with D tentatively TRBD1 (5 bases). Germline loops: CDR1 DFQATT, CDR2 SNEGSKA (reference sequence). The V end was cut by 4 bases, the J end by 4 bases, with 13 bases between. The CDR3 consists of 13 residues.

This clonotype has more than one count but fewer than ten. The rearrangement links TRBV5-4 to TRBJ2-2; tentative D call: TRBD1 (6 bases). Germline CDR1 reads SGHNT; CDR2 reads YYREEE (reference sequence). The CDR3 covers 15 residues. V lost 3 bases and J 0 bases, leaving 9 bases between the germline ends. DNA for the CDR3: TGTGCCAGCAGCTGGAGGACAGCGAACACCGGGGAGCTGTTTTTT. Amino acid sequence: CASSWRTANTGELFF.

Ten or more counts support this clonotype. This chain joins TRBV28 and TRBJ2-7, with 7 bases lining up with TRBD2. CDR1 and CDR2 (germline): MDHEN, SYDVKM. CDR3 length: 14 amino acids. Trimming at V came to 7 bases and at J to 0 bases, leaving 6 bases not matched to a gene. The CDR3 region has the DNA TGTGCCAGCAAGCGGGGCGTCTACTCCTACGAGCAGTACTTC. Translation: CASKRGVYSYEQYF. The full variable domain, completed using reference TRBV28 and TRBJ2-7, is DVKVTQSSRYLVKRTGEKVFLECVQDMDHENMFWYRQDPGLGLRLIYFSYDVKMKEKGDIPEGYSVSREKKERFSLILESASTNQTSMYLCASKRGVYSYEQYFGPGTRLTVT.